This T cell receptor beta chain emerged from a study of blood T cell repertoires in COVID-19. The wider study: From the United States, Italy and Spain came samples of acute and convalescent COVID-19. PBMCs, B-cell-depleted T cells, or T cells were the source of the cDNA or gDNA that made up the material.

Per the authors' pipeline: How many nucleated cells were present was estimated from reference gene primer amplification. Clones were read by immunoSEQ multiplex PCR, and TCRdb kept only the in-frame ones, dropping some. D and trimming come from the DNA, and the V and J calls and clone size come from that table. Of about 150,000 clones in the sample, about 77% were seen once. Trimming cost V 7 bases and J 6 bases, with 19 bases left between them. This CDR3 is 14 amino acids long. Germline V gene sequence: CDR1 MNHEY, CDR2 SVGAGI. This clone was recorded a few times. This TCR came from a woman over 75 with acute or convalescent COVID-19. What was sequenced was peripheral blood. The rearrangement uses TRBV6-5 and TRBJ2-7; D possibly corresponds to TRBD2 (6 bases). The DNA for the CDR3 is TGTGCCAGCACCGAAGGTAGCGGAGTGGGCGAGCAGTACTTC. This sequence encodes CASTEGSGVGEQYF.